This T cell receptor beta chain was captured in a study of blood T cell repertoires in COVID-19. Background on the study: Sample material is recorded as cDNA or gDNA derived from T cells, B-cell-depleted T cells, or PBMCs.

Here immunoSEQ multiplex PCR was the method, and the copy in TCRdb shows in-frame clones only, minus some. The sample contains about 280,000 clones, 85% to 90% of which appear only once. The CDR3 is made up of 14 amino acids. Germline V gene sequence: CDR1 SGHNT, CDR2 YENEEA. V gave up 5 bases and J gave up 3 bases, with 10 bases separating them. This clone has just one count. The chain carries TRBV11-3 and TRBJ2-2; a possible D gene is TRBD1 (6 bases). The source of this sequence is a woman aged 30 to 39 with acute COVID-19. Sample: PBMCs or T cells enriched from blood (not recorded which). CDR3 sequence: CASSAQGYTGELFF. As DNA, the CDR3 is TGTGCCAGCAGCGCGCAGGGGTACACCGGGGAGCTGTTTTTT.